This T cell receptor beta chain was profiled in a study of blood T cell repertoires in COVID-19. Assay: immunoSEQ multiplex PCR; the TCRdb copy retains only in-frame clones and omits some. The sample shows 250,000 to 300,000 clones, over 80% of them seen only once. The CDR3 is 14 residues long. Germline V gene data show CDR1 as GTSNPN and CDR2 as SVGIG (reference sequence). The V and J ends lost 2 bases and 5 bases, in that order; junction bases with no gene match: 6. One Seattle source followed patients from active infection through their disease course. This TCR came from a woman aged 70-85 years with COVID-19, enrolled during active disease. V usage is TRBV30 and J usage is TRBJ2-1; 7 bases are a match to TRBD2. Input material: peripheral blood. The chain's CDR3 is CAWSLRERNNEQFF. CDR3 nucleotides: TGTGCCTGGAGTTTGCGGGAGCGCAACAATGAGCAGTTCTTC. Full variable domain (remainder filled in from reference TRBV30 and TRBJ2-1): SQTIHQWPATLVQPVGSPLSLECTVEGTSNPNLYWYRQAAGRGLQLLFYSVGIGQISSEVPQNLSASRPQDRQFILSSKKLLLSDSGFYLCAWSLRERNNEQFFGPGTRLTVL.